This T cell receptor (beta chain) was identified during a study of T cell responses to AZD1222 COVID-19 vaccine. V shed 2 bases and J shed 11 bases, with 18 bases lying between them. The V gene's germline CDR1 is SNHLY and CDR2 FYNNEI. This CDR3 is built from 15 residues. Findings and limits, study-wide: In a largely white British group with more females than males, clonal diversity was possibly underestimated. Researchers took repertoire samples only after the peak T cell response had come. Baseline seropositivity characterized only 5 to 7 AZD1222 recipients.

Clones were read by immunoSEQ multiplex PCR, and TCRdb kept only the in-frame ones, dropping some. The sample shows about 180,000 clones, roughly 93% of them seen only once. As to this clone: The antigen remains undetermined.

The chain recombines TRBV2 with TRBJ1-4; D might be TRBD1 (6 bases). The sequence was collected from an adult who received the MenACWY meningococcal vaccine as a control. Sequenced here: peripheral blood, sampled 28 days after the second dose of the MenACWY control vaccine. The DNA for the CDR3 is TGTGCCAGCAGTGAAATACAGGGTCTAATCCAGAAACTGTTTTTT. Protein sequence: CASSEIQGLIQKLFF.